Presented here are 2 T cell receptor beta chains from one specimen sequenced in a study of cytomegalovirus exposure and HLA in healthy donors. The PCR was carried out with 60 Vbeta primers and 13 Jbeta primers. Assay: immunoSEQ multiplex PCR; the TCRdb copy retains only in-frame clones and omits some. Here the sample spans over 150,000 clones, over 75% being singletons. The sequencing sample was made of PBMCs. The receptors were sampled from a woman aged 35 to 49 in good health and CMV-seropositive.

This chain's CDR3 is CASSFGTGTSLSSYNEQFF. CDR3 coding DNA: TGTGCCAGCAGCTTTGGCACTGGGACTTCTCTAAGCTCCTACAATGAGCAGTTCTTC. V is TRBV5-4 and J is TRBJ2-1, with D possibly TRBD2 on 6 matching bases. V lost 2 bases and J 0 bases, leaving 21 bases between the germline ends. The CDR3 spans 19 residues. Germline-derived CDR1 and CDR2 are SGHNT and YYREEE (reference sequence).

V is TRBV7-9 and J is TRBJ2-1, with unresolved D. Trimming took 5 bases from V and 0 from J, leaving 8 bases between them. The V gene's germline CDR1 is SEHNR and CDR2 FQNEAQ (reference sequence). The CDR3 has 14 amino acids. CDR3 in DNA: TGTGCCAGCAGCCAAGCTAGCTCCTACAATGAGCAGTTCTTC. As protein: CASSQASSYNEQFF.